This record concerns one T cell receptor beta chain sequence. Authors' data handling: From reference gene primer amplification, estimates of nucleated cell counts were derived. The table came from immunoSEQ multiplex PCR; TCRdb's copy has only in-frame clones and leaves some out. V, J and clone size derive from that table, while D and trimming were established from the DNA sequence. The sample has hundreds of thousands of clones, roughly 85% seen once. This record belongs to a study of blood T cell repertoires in COVID-19. For the study at large: Acute and convalescent COVID-19 specimens originated in the United States, Italy and Spain. Sample material is recorded as cDNA or gDNA derived from T cells, B-cell-depleted T cells, or PBMCs.

This CDR3 has 15 amino acids. Germline values: CDR1 MNHNS, CDR2 SASEGT. After removal of 0 bases from V and 5 bases from J, the junction contained 7 bases not matched to a gene. This rearrangement joins TRBV6-1 to TRBJ2-7; 7 bases are shared with TRBD1. The sequence came from a man in his forties or fifties with active or convalescent COVID-19. The sequenced material came from peripheral blood. The CDR3 region is CASSEAGRGSDEQYF. CDR3 coding DNA: TGTGCCAGCAGTGAAGCCGGCAGGGGGTCCGACGAGCAGTACTTC.